Listed below are T cell receptor beta chains from one sample, sequenced in a study of somatic mutations in cytotoxic T cells in rheumatoid arthritis. Assay: immunoSEQ multiplex PCR; the TCRdb copy retains only in-frame clones and omits some. The sample has 19,000 or so clones, around 67% seen once; the top ten hold around a fifth. Sample: CD8+ T cells sorted from blood. These receptors were obtained from a woman aged 55-69 years in good health. The CDR3 runs from the conserved cysteine through the conserved F or W. Fields, in order: D gene, J gene, clone size, V gene, CDR3 length, CDR3 protein, CDR3 DNA. The D gene is left open where the match is weak. Rows give clone size only sometimes, using once, few, many, or a class for an expanded clone.

D: .
J: TRBJ1-1
size: .
V: TRBV4-1
length: 16
CDR3: CASSQDGTDIIAEAFF
DNA: TGCGCCAGCAGCCAAGATGGGACGGATATAATCGCTGAAGCTTTCTTT

D: .
J: TRBJ2-7
size: .
V: TRBV5-1
length: 15
CDR3: CASSWGPGPTYEQYF
DNA: TGCGCCAGCAGCTGGGGGCCGGGACCTACCTACGAGCAGTACTTC

D: .
J: TRBJ1-2
size: .
V: TRBV15
length: 16
CDR3: CATSRDLATARLGYTF
DNA: TGTGCCACCAGCAGAGATCTTGCGACCGCGAGGCTTGGCTACACCTTC

D: TRBD1
J: TRBJ2-7
size: once
V: TRBV29-1
length: 16
CDR3: CSVEGDRDRGSYEQYF
DNA: TGCAGCGTTGAAGGGGACAGAGACAGGGGCTCCTACGAGCAGTACTTC

D: .
J: TRBJ2-1
size: .
V: TRBV27
length: 17
CDR3: CASSWAPGAQLYNEQFF
DNA: TGTGCCAGCAGTTGGGCCCCCGGGGCGCAACTATACAATGAGCAGTTCTTC

D: .
J: TRBJ2-7
size: .
V: TRBV7-6
length: 14
CDR3: CASSSADGGYEQYF
DNA: TGTGCCAGCAGCTCGGCTGACGGTGGCTACGAGCAGTACTTC

D: .
J: TRBJ1-1
size: .
V: TRBV5-6
length: 13
CDR3: CASSLTGGTEAFF
DNA: TGTGCCAGCAGCTTGACGGGTGGGACTGAAGCTTTCTTT

D: TRBD1
J: TRBJ1-2
size: .
V: TRBV30
length: 14
CDR3: CAWLGRGVNYGYTF
DNA: TGTGCCTGGCTGGGCAGGGGGGTTAACTATGGCTACACCTTC

D: .
J: TRBJ1-1
size: .
V: TRBV6-1
length: 14
CDR3: CASLRSRENTEAFF
DNA: TGTGCCAGCCTAAGGAGCAGAGAGAACACTGAAGCTTTCTTT

D: .
J: TRBJ2-7
size: .
V: TRBV7-9
length: 15
CDR3: CASSDPAGSSYEQYF
DNA: TGTGCCAGCAGCGACCCGGCGGGGTCCTCCTACGAGCAGTACTTC

D: TRBD1
J: TRBJ2-2
size: medium-sized
V: TRBV7-9
length: 16
CDR3: CASSFRQGADTGELFF
DNA: TGTGCCAGCAGCTTTCGACAGGGGGCTGACACCGGGGAGCTGTTTTTT

D: .
J: TRBJ1-2
size: .
V: TRBV13
length: 13
CDR3: CASSLQGAEGYTF
DNA: TGTGCCAGCAGCTTACAAGGGGCGGAGGGCTACACCTTC

D: TRBD2
J: TRBJ2-1
size: .
V: TRBV10-3
length: 15
CDR3: CASGASGEKINEQFF
DNA: TGTGCCAGTGGGGCTAGCGGGGAAAAGATCAATGAGCAGTTCTTC

D: .
J: TRBJ2-3
size: .
V: TRBV11-2
length: 13
CDR3: CASSGSRADTQYF
DNA: TGTGCCAGCTCCGGGTCCCGCGCAGATACGCAGTATTTT

D: TRBD1
J: TRBJ2-7
size: .
V: TRBV29-1
length: 18
CDR3: CSVEDRGRDRSLSVEQYF
DNA: TGCAGCGTTGAAGATAGAGGCCGGGACAGGAGTCTATCGGTCGAGCAGTACTTC

D: TRBD2
J: TRBJ2-3
size: .
V: TRBV9
length: 15
CDR3: CASSVEAGSTDTQYF
DNA: TGTGCCAGCAGCGTGGAAGCGGGAAGCACAGATACGCAGTATTTT

D: .
J: TRBJ2-6
size: few
V: TRBV6-4
length: 15
CDR3: CASSDSSSGANVLTF
DNA: TGTGCCAGCAGTGACTCTAGCTCTGGGGCCAACGTCCTGACTTTC

D: .
J: TRBJ1-2
size: .
V: TRBV7-9
length: 16
CDR3: CASSLGSRGNLGGYTF
DNA: TGTGCCAGCAGCTTAGGGTCCAGGGGAAATTTGGGTGGCTACACCTTC

D: TRBD1
J: TRBJ2-7
size: few
V: TRBV7-9
length: 13
CDR3: CASSLGTGAEQYF
DNA: TGTGCCAGCAGCTTAGGGACAGGGGCCGAGCAGTACTTC

D: .
J: TRBJ2-1
size: .
V: TRBV29-1
length: 14
CDR3: CSLGPGSSYNEQFF
DNA: TGCAGCCTCGGGCCAGGAAGCTCCTACAATGAGCAGTTCTTC

D: .
J: TRBJ1-5
size: .
V: TRBV27
length: 12
CDR3: CASSALGQPQHF
DNA: TGTGCCAGCAGTGCCCTCGGTCAGCCCCAGCATTTT

D: TRBD2
J: TRBJ2-7
size: .
V: TRBV5-8
length: 15
CDR3: CASSFTSGWTYEQYF
DNA: TGTGCCAGCAGCTTCACTAGCGGATGGACCTACGAGCAGTACTTC

D: .
J: TRBJ1-1
size: .
V: TRBV7-2
length: 14
CDR3: CASNPRAPATEAFF
DNA: TGTGCCAGCAATCCCCGGGCCCCCGCCACTGAAGCTTTCTTT

D: .
J: TRBJ1-2
size: once
V: TRBV5-8
length: 10
CDR3: CATLPRGYTF
DNA: TGTGCCACCTTACCTCGGGGCTACACCTTC

D: .
J: TRBJ1-5
size: .
V: TRBV11-2
length: 14
CDR3: CASSLVGGNQPQHF
DNA: TGTGCCAGCAGCTTAGTAGGGGGGAATCAGCCCCAGCATTTT

D: .
J: TRBJ1-2
size: .
V: TRBV5-1
length: 14
CDR3: CASSSSQGWDGYTF
DNA: TGCGCCAGCAGCTCCAGCCAGGGGTGGGATGGCTACACCTTC

D: .
J: TRBJ2-7
size: .
V: TRBV6-1
length: 14
CDR3: CASSEIGGRDEQYF
DNA: TGTGCCAGCAGTGAAATCGGGGGCAGGGACGAGCAGTACTTC

D: .
J: TRBJ1-1
size: .
V: TRBV13
length: 15
CDR3: CASNPRRTGYTEAFF
DNA: TGTGCCAGCAACCCACGAAGAACAGGTTACACTGAAGCTTTCTTT

D: .
J: TRBJ2-7
size: .
V: TRBV27
length: 14
CDR3: CASSLGGGRNEQYF
DNA: TGTGCCAGCAGTTTAGGGGGTGGGCGGAACGAGCAGTACTTC